One and the same sample provided the 27 T cell receptor beta chains below, sequenced in a study of T cells in Graves' hyperthyroidism and ophthalmopathy. Amplified TCR beta CDR3 regions came from RNA transcripts. TCR CDR3 regions were first amplified by RT-PCR with HTBI primers. Using its own MiXCR run on the multiplex PCR reads, TCRdb lists one record per CDR3 protein. The data show 370,000 or so distinct CDR3 sequences, around 16% seen once. Sample: blood. Every receptor here comes from a woman aged 18-29 years with Graves' hyperthyroidism that later progressed to Graves' ophthalmopathy.

This clonotype was counted a few times. The V call is TRBV28, the J call TRBJ2-7; tentative D call: TRBD1 (6 bases). Germline CDR1 reads MDHEN; CDR2 reads SYDVKM. V was clipped by 6 bases and J by 2 bases, with 17 bases between them. This CDR3 spans 15 amino acids. CDR3 in DNA: TGTGCCAGCAGCCTCACAGGGCCCCTCGCCTACGAGCAGTACTTC. Its translation: CASSLTGPLAYEQYF.

This clonotype was found many times. The chain employs TRBV6-1 and TRBJ2-5, with 9 positions matching TRBD2. The CDR3 loop spans 15 amino acids. CDR1 is MNHNS and CDR2 is SASEGT in the germline V gene. The junction had 11 bases not matched to a gene; V was cut back by 5 bases and J by 7 bases. The CDR3 spells CASSYGGRAEATQYF. The DNA for the CDR3 is TGTGCCAGCAGTTACGGCGGGAGGGCCGAGGCGACCCAGTACTTC.

This clonotype was observed at least ten times. CDR3 sequence: CASSEKWFGTEAFF. The CDR3 bases are TGTGCCAGCAGTGAAAAGTGGTTCGGCACTGAAGCTTTCTTT. The chain combines TRBV6-1 with TRBJ1-1; D ambiguous. The CDR3 runs 14 residues. The V end was cut by 2 bases, the J end by 4 bases, with 11 bases between. The germline CDR1 and CDR2 sequences are MNHNS and SASEGT.

This clonotype was counted between two and nine times. The chain uses TRBV20-1 and TRBJ2-7; 12 bases are shared with TRBD2. V was clipped by 6 bases and J by 6 bases; unmatched bases: 6. This CDR3 spans 13 amino acids. The V gene's germline CDR1 is DFQATT and CDR2 SNEGSKA (reference sequence). CDR3 amino acids: CSAIRTSGAEQYF. CDR3 DNA: TGCAGTGCCATCAGGACTAGCGGGGCCGAGCAGTACTTC.

This clonotype was recorded only once. The V gene is TRBV29-1, the J gene TRBJ2-1; TRBD1 aligns across 9 bases. Germline-derived CDR1 and CDR2 are SQVTM and ANQGSEA. With V trimmed by 6 bases and J by 6 bases, 3 bases remained unmatched. The CDR3 consists of 12 residues. CDR3 loop: CSVRDRVNEQFF. CDR3 coding DNA: TGCAGCGTGCGGGACAGGGTCAATGAGCAGTTCTTC.

This clonotype was counted a few times. The genes are TRBV7-9 and TRBJ2-7; TRBD1 aligns across 10 bases. The V segment lost 2 bases and the J segment 4 bases; nucleotides outside the gene matches: 14. The germline V gene has CDR1 SEHNR and CDR2 FQNEAQ (reference sequence). The CDR3 spans 18 residues. The CDR3 region has the DNA TGTGCCAGCAGCTTAACCGGGACAGGGGTTTTCTCCTTTTACGAGCAGTACTTC. This encodes CASSLTGTGVFSFYEQYF.

This clonotype was counted only a few times. The chain has TRBV4-1 and TRBJ1-3; no clear D. Germline assignment: CDR1 MGHRA and CDR2 YSYEKL. V was shortened by 0 bases and J by 0 bases, with 6 bases between the two germline ends. The CDR3 length is 15 residues. For the CDR3, the DNA is TGCGCCAGCAGCCAAGATCGGACCTCTGGAAACACCATATATTTT. This encodes CASSQDRTSGNTIYF.

This clonotype was observed a few times. This chain joins TRBV5-1 and TRBJ2-5; TRBD2 matches at 7 bases. Unmatched junction bases numbered 9, after V lost 4 bases and J lost 0 bases. The germline CDR1 and CDR2 sequences are SGHRS and YFSETQ. The CDR3 covers 16 residues. The CDR3 region is CASSPGVSGDQETQYF. The CDR3 DNA is TGCGCCAGCAGCCCGGGAGTCAGCGGGGACCAAGAGACCCAGTACTTC.

This clonotype was recorded at least ten times. The gene calls are TRBV27 and TRBJ2-7, with 10 bases identical to TRBD2. CDR3 size: 13 residues. Germline-derived CDR1 and CDR2 are MNHEY and SMNVEV (reference sequence). V was clipped by 7 bases and J by 5 bases; unmatched bases: 5. The CDR3 region is CASIKREGNEQYF. In DNA, the CDR3 is TGTGCCAGCATAAAGCGGGAGGGTAACGAGCAGTACTTC.

This clonotype was seen ten or more times. The genes are TRBV2 and TRBJ2-3; weak D call: TRBD2 (6 bases). There are 17 residues in the CDR3. Trimming removed 0 bases from V and 3 bases from J, with 16 bases in between. The V gene's germline CDR1 is SNHLY and CDR2 FYNNEI. The CDR3: CASSEATPGLLTDTQYF. The CDR3 DNA is TGTGCCAGCAGTGAAGCCACTCCGGGACTTCTTACAGATACGCAGTATTTT.

There are many counts of this clonotype. This sequence joins TRBV3-1 and TRBJ2-3; 11 bases align to TRBD1. The CDR3 is 17 amino acids. V trimming: 4 bases; J trimming: 3 bases; junction bases outside the gene matches: 9. Germline CDR1 LGHDT, CDR2 YNNKEL (reference sequence). Written as DNA, the CDR3 is TGTGCCAGCAGCCCGGGACAGGGGGTGGGAAGGACAGATACGCAGTATTTT. It codes for CASSPGQGVGRTDTQYF.

This clonotype was counted at least ten times. This chain connects TRBV20-1 to TRBJ2-7, with 8 bases lining up with TRBD2. CDR1 DFQATT and CDR2 SNEGSKA come from the germline V gene (reference sequence). The CDR3 spans 15 residues. J lost 5 bases, V lost 3 bases, and 12 bases had no gene match. DNA of the CDR3: TGCAGTGCTAGCCTCCCGACTAGCGATTTAAACGAGCAGTACTTC. It translates to CSASLPTSDLNEQYF.

This clonotype showed up just a few times. A single base separates this from a much larger clone, so it may be a read error. The genes are TRBV6-5 and TRBJ2-5, with D possibly matching TRBD2 (6 bases). V was cut by 2 bases and J by 3 bases, with 16 bases left in between. This CDR3 has 16 amino acids. The germline CDR1 and CDR2 sequences are MNHEY and SVGAGI. In DNA form, the CDR3 reads TGTGCCAGCAGTTACCCCGATTTTGCGGGGAAAGAGACCCAGTACTTC. It codes for CASSYPDFAGKETQYF.

In its sample, this clonotype was seen a few times. The rearrangement joins TRBV9 to TRBJ2-1; 11 bases align to TRBD2. The germline V gene has CDR1 SGDLS and CDR2 YYNGEE. The V segment lost 0 bases and the J segment 7 bases; nucleotides outside the gene matches: 9. The CDR3 is 17 residues long. The CDR3 DNA is TGTGCCAGCAGCGTAGGGGTACTAGCGGGAGAAAGGAATGAGCAGTTCTTC. Translation gives CASSVGVLAGERNEQFF.

The chain uses TRBV6-5 and TRBJ1-4; TRBD1 is a possible D gene (5 bases). This CDR3 contains 15 residues. Germline V gene data show CDR1 as MNHEY and CDR2 as SVGAGI. V lost 2 bases, J lost 3 bases, and 10 bases lay in between. CDR3 coding DNA: TGTGCCAGCAGTTACCGGGGGGGATCTAATGAAAAACTGTTTTTT. Its protein is CASSYRGGSNEKLFF.

This clonotype was observed many times. The chain couples TRBV2 to TRBJ2-7, with a possible D match to TRBD2 (6 bases). The CDR3 runs to 13 residues. Trimming shortened V by 6 bases and J by 4 bases, and 13 bases separated the two germline ends. The germline CDR1 and CDR2 sequences are SNHLY and FYNNEI. In nucleotides, the CDR3 is TGTGCCAGCAGCCCGGGACTGAATTACGAGCAGTACTTC. Its translation: CASSPGLNYEQYF.

This chain links TRBV28 with TRBJ1-5; D not resolved. CDR1 MDHEN and CDR2 SYDVKM come from the germline V gene. Trimming pared 2 bases from V and 7 bases from J, leaving 9 bases between. This CDR3 comprises 13 residues. For the CDR3, the DNA is TGTGCCAGCAGTTTAATTGGTAGACAGCCCCAGCATTTT. Amino acids: CASSLIGRQPQHF.

The genes are TRBV4-2 and TRBJ2-1, with D perhaps TRBD2 (6 bases). V lost 2 bases and J lost 4, with 12 bases in between. CDR3 length equals 15 residues. From germline, CDR1 is LGHNA and CDR2 YNFKEQ. CDR3 amino acids: CASSQLRERYNEQFF. CDR3 nucleotide sequence: TGTGCCAGCAGCCAATTGCGGGAACGTTACAATGAGCAGTTCTTC.

This clonotype has a handful of counts. CDR3 region: CASSVAGGGTGELFF. In DNA, the CDR3 is TGTGCCAGCAGTGTAGCGGGAGGAGGAACCGGGGAGCTGTTTTTT. This chain connects TRBV6-1 to TRBJ2-2; TRBD2 matches at 10 bases. The ends lost 4 bases at V and 5 bases at J; junction bases unmatched: 4. The CDR3 runs to 15 residues. Germline CDR1 and CDR2: MNHNS and SASEGT.

The rearrangement uses TRBV7-3 and TRBJ2-1; D is ambiguous. CDR1 and CDR2 (germline): SGHTA, FQGTGA. Trimming shortened V by 1 base and J by 9 bases, and 10 bases separated the two germline ends. This CDR3 has 13 amino acids. As DNA, the CDR3 is TGTGCCAGCAGCTTAAACCCCAGCAGTGAGCAGTTCTTC. This encodes CASSLNPSSEQFF.

This clonotype was observed a few times. The chain carries TRBV10-2 and TRBJ2-3; D may correspond to TRBD1 or TRBD2 (5 bases each). CDR3 size: 14 residues. The ends were cut back, 6 bases at V and 3 bases at J, with 13 bases in the middle. CDR1 WSHSY and CDR2 SAAADI come from the germline V gene. The CDR3 DNA reads as TGCGCCAGCAGGAGGACGGGGACGACAGATACGCAGTATTTT. Encoded protein: CASRRTGTTDTQYF.

About this clonotype itself: This sequence may be a read error, since a much larger clone differs from it by one base. This CDR3 fails to terminate in the conserved phenylalanine or tryptophan, so it likely reflects a read error. The chain couples TRBV6-9 to TRBJ2-5, with TRBD1 identical over 8 bases. From germline, CDR1 is MNHGY and CDR2 SVAAGI. V trimming: 4 bases; J trimming: 1 base; junction bases outside the gene matches: 5. This CDR3 is built from 15 residues. The CDR3 sequence: CASSSRTGFQETQYL. CDR3 coding DNA: TGTGCCAGCAGTTCCAGGACAGGGTTCCAAGAGACCCAGTACCTC.

The chain is built from TRBV19 and TRBJ2-1, with a tentative D call TRBD2 (5 bases). This CDR3 is 13 amino acids long. The V gene lost 6 bases and the J gene lost 5 bases, with 11 bases spanning the gap. Germline-derived CDR1 and CDR2 are LNHDA and SQIVND (reference sequence). The CDR3 sequence is CASRRRENNEQFF. In DNA, the CDR3 is TGTGCCAGTAGGCGTCGGGAAAACAATGAGCAGTTCTTC.

Many counts were recorded for this clonotype. This CDR3 reads CASSLFRSTDTQYF. The DNA of the CDR3 is TGTGCCAGCAGTTTATTTAGAAGCACAGATACGCAGTATTTT. The rearrangement links TRBV27 to TRBJ2-3; D is uncertain. This CDR3 comprises 14 residues. Trimming took 1 base from V and 0 from J, leaving 5 bases between them. Germline V lookup: CDR1 MNHEY, CDR2 SMNVEV (reference sequence).

This clonotype has a count of ten or more. The chain has TRBV12-3 or TRBV12-4 and TRBJ2-7; D gene unclear. This CDR3 region has 14 residues. Trimming removed 2 bases from V and 3 bases from J, with 11 bases in between. The CDR3 loop reads CASSLKAVLYEQYF. CDR3 bases: TGTGCCAGCAGTTTAAAGGCAGTACTCTACGAGCAGTACTTC.

This clonotype occurred many times. V usage is TRBV5-1 and J usage is TRBJ1-4; tentatively, D is TRBD1 (5 bases). This CDR3 comprises 14 residues. CDR1 is SGHRS, CDR2 YFSETQ, per germline. Trimming cost V 5 bases and J 5 bases, with 13 bases left between them. The CDR3 protein is CASSGGRRNEKLFF. DNA of the CDR3: TGCGCCAGCAGTGGGGGACGGAGGAATGAAAAACTGTTTTTT.

The table lists this clonotype with many counts. CDR3 nucleotide sequence: TGTGCCACCAGCAGAGAGGGTCTAGCGGGTCTCTACGAGCAGTACTTC. Protein sequence: CATSREGLAGLYEQYF. J is TRBJ2-7 and V is TRBV15, with 8 bases fitting TRBD2. V lost 0 bases, J lost 3 bases, and 7 bases stayed unmatched. The CDR3 consists of 16 residues. Germline V gene data show CDR1 as LNHNV and CDR2 as YYDKDF (reference sequence).